Below, 19 T cell receptor beta chains from the same sample are listed, as sequenced in a study of control samples from healthy donors and cancer patients. Assay used: immunoSEQ multiplex PCR; TCRdb lists only in-frame clones, some missing. The sample consists of approximately 90,000 clones, approximately 88% of them appearing once. The sequencing sample was made of PBMCs. These receptors were collected from a man between 70 and 80 years old with lung cancer.

V is TRBV28 and J is TRBJ1-2; 8 nucleotides line up with TRBD1. Trimming cost V 1 base and J 8 bases; bases outside gene matches: 3. Per germline, CDR1 MDHEN and CDR2 SYDVKM. This CDR3 spans 13 amino acids. CDR3 loop: CASSLSGGRGYTF. The CDR3 coding sequence is TGTGCCAGCAGTTTATCAGGGGGCCGCGGCTACACCTTC.

This rearrangement joins TRBV30 to TRBJ2-3, with 12 bases fitting TRBD1. From germline, CDR1 is GTSNPN and CDR2 SVGIG (reference sequence). Unmatched junction bases numbered 7, after V lost 0 bases and J lost 3 bases. This CDR3 comprises 17 residues. The CDR3 loop reads CAWSVPGQGARTDTQYF. The CDR3 bases are TGTGCCTGGAGTGTACCGGGACAGGGGGCGAGGACAGATACGCAGTATTTT.

The chain combines TRBV30 with TRBJ2-6; no clear D gene. CDR1 is GTSNPN, CDR2 SVGIG, per germline (reference sequence). This CDR3 comprises 15 residues. The ends were cut back, 2 bases at V and 0 bases at J, with 8 bases in the middle. CDR3 in DNA: TGTGCCTGGAGTTCCCAGATCTCTGGGGCCAACGTCCTGACTTTC. Translated: CAWSSQISGANVLTF.

A note on this clone: A read error may account for a junction end that differs from germline. Other DNA variants within this sample encode the same CDR3. This rearrangement joins TRBV18 to TRBJ2-7, with a tentative D call TRBD1 (7 bases). CDR3 length: 16 amino acids. CDR1 KGHSH and CDR2 LQKENI come from the germline V gene. CDR3 DNA sequence: TGCGCCAGCTCACCATTTAGGCAGGGGGGAGTCTACGAGCAGTACTTC. It specifies CASSPFRQGGVYEQYF.

The DNA of the CDR3 is TGTGCCAGCAGCTTAGGTTACAGGAACACCGGGGAGCTGTTTTTT. Its protein product is CASSLGYRNTGELFF. The chain couples TRBV7-3 to TRBJ2-2, with unresolved D. The CDR3 runs 15 residues. V was clipped by 2 bases and J by 1 base, with 8 bases between them. Germline V gene lookup returns CDR1 SGHTA and CDR2 FQGTGA.

This clone was seen more than once but under ten times. The chain carries TRBV29-1 and TRBJ2-3, with D hard to call. V was shortened by 3 bases and J by 1 base, with 8 bases between the two germline ends. CDR1 and CDR2 from the germline V gene are SQVTM and ANQGSEA. The length of the CDR3 is 13 residues. CDR3 residues: CSVESSRTDTQYF. In DNA, the CDR3 is TGCAGCGTTGAGAGTAGCCGCACAGATACGCAGTATTTT.

This clone was counted at least ten times. CDR3 coding DNA: TGTGCCAGCAGCCTAGGAGCAGGGATTGGCTACACCTTC. This translates into CASSLGAGIGYTF. The genes are TRBV14 and TRBJ1-2, with D maybe TRBD1 (5 bases). The germline gives CDR1 SGHDN, CDR2 FVKESK. The germline V and J ends were trimmed by 4 bases and 7 bases, with 13 bases remaining between them. This CDR3 spans 13 amino acids.

The gene calls are TRBV18 and TRBJ2-2; no clear D. The CDR3 runs to 15 residues. Germline V gives CDR1 KGHSH, CDR2 LQKENI. V was trimmed by 0 bases and J by 2 bases, leaving 7 bases between them. In DNA form, the CDR3 reads TGTGCCAGCTCACCACCTCCCCTCAACACCGGGGAGCTGTTTTTT. It is translated as CASSPPPLNTGELFF.

The chain employs TRBV25-1 and TRBJ2-3; a weak D match, TRBD2 (6 bases). The CDR3 sequence is 16 residues long. Germline V lookup: CDR1 MGHDK, CDR2 SYGVNS. Trimming pared 3 bases from V and 2 bases from J, leaving 15 bases between. This CDR3 is CASSDLGGGVTDTQYF. DNA for the CDR3: TGTGCCAGCAGTGACCTTGGCGGAGGGGTCACAGATACGCAGTATTTT. Full variable domain (rest looked up from reference TRBV25-1 and TRBJ2-3): EADIYQTPRYLVIGTGKKITLECSQTMGHDKMYWYQQDPGMELHLIHYSYGVNSTEKGDLSSESTVSRIRTEHFPLTLESARPSHTSQYLCASSDLGGGVTDTQYFGPGTRLTVL.

The chain recombines TRBV25-1 with TRBJ1-6; D is ambiguous. Germline CDR1 is MGHDK and CDR2 is SYGVNS. The V gene lost 4 bases and the J gene lost 5 bases, with 9 bases spanning the gap. The CDR3 contains 14 residues. The CDR3 DNA reads TGTGCCAGCAGTGCGCCTGGGGATAATTCACCCCTCCACTTT. This codes for CASSAPGDNSPLHF. Filled out from reference TRBV25-1 and TRBJ1-6, the complete variable domain reads EADIYQTPRYLVIGTGKKITLECSQTMGHDKMYWYQQDPGMELHLIHYSYGVNSTEKGDLSSESTVSRIRTEHFPLTLESARPSHTSQYLCASSAPGDNSPLHFGNGTRLTVT.

The CDR3 spells CASSEYGRTNEKLFF. The CDR3 DNA reads as TGTGCCAGCAGTGAATACGGGAGAACTAATGAAAAACTGTTTTTT. The chain combines TRBV25-1 with TRBJ1-4; D is ambiguous. The CDR3 length is 15 residues. The germline V gene has CDR1 MGHDK and CDR2 SYGVNS. With 0 bases removed from V and 1 base from J, the gap between germline ends came to 6 bases.

This clone was observed a few times. The chain has TRBV11-2 and TRBJ1-5, with 8 bases aligning to TRBD1. The germline CDR1 and CDR2 sequences are SGHAT and FQNNGV. With 5 bases clipped from V and 9 bases from J, the junction kept 6 bases outside the gene matches. CDR3 length: 13 amino acids. CDR3 residues: CASSEQGGRPQHF. In nucleotides, the CDR3 is TGTGCCAGCAGCGAACAGGGGGGGAGGCCCCAGCATTTT.

The J gene is TRBJ1-2, the V gene TRBV6-6, with TRBD1 matching over 8 bases. The J segment lost 2 bases and the V segment lost 5 bases, leaving 7 bases of the junction unmatched. CDR1 is MNHNY and CDR2 is SVGAGI in the germline V gene (reference sequence). CDR3 size: 15 residues. The CDR3 DNA is TGTGCCAGCAGTCGGAGACAGGGGATAAACTATGGCTACACCTTC. This gives the protein CASSRRQGINYGYTF.

The genes are TRBV29-1 and TRBJ2-1; D perhaps matches TRBD1 (7 bases). The CDR3 has 12 residues. V was pared by 2 bases and J by 10 bases, with 12 bases between. Germline values: CDR1 SQVTM, CDR2 ANQGSEA. DNA for the CDR3: TGCAGCGTTGAACCGACAGGGAGGGAGCAGTTCTTC. Translation gives CSVEPTGREQFF.

CDR3 sequence: CASSFGGTGQETQYF. The CDR3 nucleotides are TGTGCCAGCAGCTTCGGGGGGACAGGGCAAGAGACCCAGTACTTC. This chain uses TRBV5-6 with TRBJ2-5; 9 bases agree with TRBD1. CDR3 length: 15 amino acids. J was trimmed by 2 bases and V by 2 bases; bases with no gene match: 4. Germline V gene sequence: CDR1 SGHDT, CDR2 YYEEEE. Drawing the rest from reference TRBV5-6 and TRBJ2-5, the complete variable domain is DAGVTQSPTHLIKTRGQQVTLRCSPKSGHDTVSWYQQALGQGPQFIFQYYEEEERQRGNFPDRFSGHQFPNYSSELNVNALLLGDSALYLCASSFGGTGQETQYFGPGTRLLVL.

J is TRBJ2-3 and V is TRBV25-1; TRBD2 matches at 8 bases. The CDR3 covers 15 residues. The germline gives CDR1 MGHDK, CDR2 SYGVNS. Unmatched junction bases numbered 5, after V lost 4 bases and J lost 2 bases. The CDR3 here is CASSGGGSLTDTQYF. As DNA, the CDR3 is TGTGCCAGCAGTGGCGGGGGGTCCCTCACAGATACGCAGTATTTT.

J is TRBJ2-7 and V is TRBV6-1; D is undetermined. This CDR3 is built from 14 residues. Germline assignment: CDR1 MNHNS and CDR2 SASEGT. V shed 0 bases and J shed 2 bases, with 8 bases lying between them. CDR3 region: CASSEAATAYEQYF. Here the CDR3 DNA reads TGTGCCAGCAGTGAAGCGGCTACAGCCTACGAGCAGTACTTC.

Comment on this clone: The same CDR3 is also encoded by other DNA sequences in this sample. DNA of the CDR3: TGCGCCAGCAGGGGGAGCGGGACTAGCGGGGGTTCCTACAATGAGCAGTTCTTC. Protein product: CASRGSGTSGGSYNEQFF. The chain couples TRBV5-1 to TRBJ2-1; TRBD2 matches 14 bases. The CDR3 covers 18 residues. J lost 1 base, V lost 5 bases, and 8 bases had no gene match. The germline gives CDR1 SGHRS, CDR2 YFSETQ.

The V and J genes are TRBV6-5 and TRBJ1-1, with 9 bases that match TRBD1. The CDR3 runs 14 residues. Germline CDR1 is MNHEY and CDR2 is SVGAGI. Unmatched junction bases numbered 1, after V lost 0 bases and J lost 5 bases. Here the CDR3 DNA reads TGTGCCAGCAGTTACTCGACAGGGGGGACTGAAGCTTTCTTT. It is translated as CASSYSTGGTEAFF.